Listed below are T cell receptor beta chains from one sample, sequenced in a study of T-cell memory formation after mild COVID-19. One entry per CDR3 protein results from TCRdb running MiXCR on the 5' RACE reads. This table has hundreds of thousands of distinct CDR3 sequences, 20% to 30% appearing once. Sequencing was done on a sample of PBMCs or a T cell subset sorted from them (not recorded which). The source is an adult woman who had mild COVID-19 (a few samples of this study predate the infection). Cell type and time point are not known. The CDR3 runs from the conserved cysteine through the conserved F or W. A D gene is named only where the DNA matches it firmly. Some rows have no size entry. The others give once, few or many, or a class for an expanded clone.

j_gene,d_gene,abundance,v_gene,CDR3nt,CDR3aa
TRBJ2-7,.,.,TRBV6-1,TGTGCCAGCAGTGAAAAGAGGGGTTTCAGCTACGAGCAGTACTTC,CASSEKRGFSYEQYF
TRBJ1-1,TRBD1,.,TRBV5-1,TGCGCCAGCAGCGGGCGGACAGGGGCGGGGACTGAAGCTTTCTTT,CASSGRTGAGTEAFF
TRBJ2-3,.,once,TRBV12-3/TRBV12-4,TGTGCCAGCACCGTAGCAGGGGATACGCAGTATTTT,CASTVAGDTQYF
TRBJ2-4,.,.,TRBV20-1,TGCAGTGCTAGAGAGGCCCACATTCAGTACTTC,CSAREAHIQYF
TRBJ2-5,TRBD2,few,TRBV4-3,TGCGCCAGCAGCCCGATATCATTTAGCGGGAGGGCCCTACAGACCCAGTACTTC,CASSPISFSGRALQTQYF
TRBJ2-3,TRBD2,few,TRBV7-3,TGTGCCAGCAGCCAGGGGACTAGCGGAAGCACAGATACGCAGTATTTT,CASSQGTSGSTDTQYF
TRBJ2-2,.,.,TRBV7-9,TGTGCCAGCGGCCTCCCCGGGGAGCTGTTTTTT,CASGLPGELFF
TRBJ2-2,TRBD2,few,TRBV6-5,TGTGCCAGCAGTTTTCGACTAGCGGGAAGCACCGGGGAGCTGTTTTTT,CASSFRLAGSTGELFF
TRBJ1-2,.,few,TRBV5-1,TGCGCCAGCAGCGGGGACGGGAACTATGGCTACACCTTC,CASSGDGNYGYTF
TRBJ1-2,.,.,TRBV6-1,TGTGCCAGCAGTGAAGGACCCGCTACGTATGGCTACACCTTC,CASSEGPATYGYTF
TRBJ2-2,.,.,TRBV5-5,TGTGCCAGCAGCTTAGATCGGGGGAGCACCGGGGAGCTGTTTTTT,CASSLDRGSTGELFF
TRBJ2-3,.,.,TRBV7-2,TGTGCCAGCAGTTCCCAGCGGGCGGATACGCAGTATTTT,CASSSQRADTQYF
TRBJ2-3,.,.,TRBV13,TGTGCCAGCAGCTTAGGCCGGGACGGGGGGCTCACCCTCACAGATACGCAGTATTTT,CASSLGRDGGLTLTDTQYF
TRBJ2-7,TRBD2,.,TRBV20-1,TGCAGTGCCCCGCGAGCGGGGGGTCTCGAGCAGTACTTC,CSAPRAGGLEQYF
TRBJ1-2,.,once,TRBV6-5,TGTGCCAGCAGTTACTCCCTCCGAGGGGGGGCAGGTGGCTACACCTTC,CASSYSLRGGAGGYTF
TRBJ2-5,.,few,TRBV5-1,TGCGCCAGCAGCTATTCAGGGGTAACGCAAGAGACCCAGTACTTC,CASSYSGVTQETQYF
TRBJ1-1,.,once,TRBV7-9,TGTGCCAGCAGCCAGGGACAAACTGAAGCTTTCTTT,CASSQGQTEAFF
TRBJ1-2,TRBD1,few,TRBV30,TGTGCCTGGAAGGGGGTTATCCTTCGACAGGGGGAAGACTATGGCTACACCTTC,CAWKGVILRQGEDYGYTF
TRBJ2-1,.,.,TRBV7-8,TGTGCCAGCAGCTCAAGGGCCGGGACTTTCTACAATGAGCAGTTCTTC,CASSSRAGTFYNEQFF
TRBJ2-1,.,many,TRBV7-2,TGTGCCAGCAGCTTAGTCTCCTACAATGAGCAGTTCTTC,CASSLVSYNEQFF
TRBJ1-1,.,few,TRBV20-1,TGCAGTGCGGGGGGACCTATCCACACTGAAGCTTTCTTT,CSAGGPIHTEAFF
TRBJ1-5,.,.,TRBV7-6,TGTGCCAGCAGTTCCTACTTAGGACCGAATAATCAGCCCCAGCATTTT,CASSSYLGPNNQPQHF
TRBJ2-2,.,.,TRBV3-1,TGTGCCAGCAGCCAAGCGGTCTCAACCGGGGAGCTGTTTTTT,CASSQAVSTGELFF
TRBJ2-1,.,few,TRBV13,TGTGCCAGCAGCTTAGTAGAGAGCTCCTACAATGAGCAGTTCTTC,CASSLVESSYNEQFF